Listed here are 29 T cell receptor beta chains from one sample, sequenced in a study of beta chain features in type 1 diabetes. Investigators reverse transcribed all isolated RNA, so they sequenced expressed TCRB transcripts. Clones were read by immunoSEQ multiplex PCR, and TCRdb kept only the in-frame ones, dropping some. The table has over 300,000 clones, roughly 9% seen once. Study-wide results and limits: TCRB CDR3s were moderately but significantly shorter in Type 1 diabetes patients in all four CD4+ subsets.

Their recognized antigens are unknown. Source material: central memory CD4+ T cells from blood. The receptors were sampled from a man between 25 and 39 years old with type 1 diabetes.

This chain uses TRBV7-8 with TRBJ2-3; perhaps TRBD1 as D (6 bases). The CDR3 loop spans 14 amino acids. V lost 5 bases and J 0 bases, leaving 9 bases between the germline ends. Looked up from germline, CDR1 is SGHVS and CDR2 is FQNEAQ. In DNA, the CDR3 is TGTGCCAGCAGCCTCGACAGGAGCACAGATACGCAGTATTTT. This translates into CASSLDRSTDTQYF.

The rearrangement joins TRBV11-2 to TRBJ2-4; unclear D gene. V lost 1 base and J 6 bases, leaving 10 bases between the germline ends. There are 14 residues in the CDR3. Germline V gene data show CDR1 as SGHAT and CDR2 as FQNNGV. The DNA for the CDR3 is TGTGCCAGCAGCTTAGTTCAGGAATTAAACATTCAGTACTTC. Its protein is CASSLVQELNIQYF.

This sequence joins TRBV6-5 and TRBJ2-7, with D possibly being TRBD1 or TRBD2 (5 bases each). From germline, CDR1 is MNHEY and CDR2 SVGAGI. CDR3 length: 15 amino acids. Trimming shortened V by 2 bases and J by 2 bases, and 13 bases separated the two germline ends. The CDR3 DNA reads TGTGCCAGCAGTTACGGGACCACGACCGCCTACGAGCAGTACTTC. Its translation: CASSYGTTTAYEQYF.

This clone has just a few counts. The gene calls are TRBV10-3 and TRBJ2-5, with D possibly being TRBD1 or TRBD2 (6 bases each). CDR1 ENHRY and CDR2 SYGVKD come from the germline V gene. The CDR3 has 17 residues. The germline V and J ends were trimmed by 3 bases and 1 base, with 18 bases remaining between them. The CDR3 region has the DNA TGTGCCATCAGTGATCCCCTACGGGGGCGGTCCCAAGAGACCCAGTACTTC. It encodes CAISDPLRGRSQETQYF.

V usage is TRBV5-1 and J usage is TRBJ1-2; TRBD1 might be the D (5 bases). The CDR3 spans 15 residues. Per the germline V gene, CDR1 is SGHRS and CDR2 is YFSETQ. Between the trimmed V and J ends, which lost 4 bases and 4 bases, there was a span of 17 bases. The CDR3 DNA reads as TGCGCCAGCAGCCGGGGAGGGGAGGCGAGCTATGGCTACACCTTC. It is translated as CASSRGGEASYGYTF.

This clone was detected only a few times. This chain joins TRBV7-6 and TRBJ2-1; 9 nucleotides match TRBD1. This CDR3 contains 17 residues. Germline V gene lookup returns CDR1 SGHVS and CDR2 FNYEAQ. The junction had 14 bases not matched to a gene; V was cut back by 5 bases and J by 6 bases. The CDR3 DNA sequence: TGTGCCAGCAGCACTCGATCGACAGGGGGTTGGAGCAATGAGCAGTTCTTC. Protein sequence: CASSTRSTGGWSNEQFF.

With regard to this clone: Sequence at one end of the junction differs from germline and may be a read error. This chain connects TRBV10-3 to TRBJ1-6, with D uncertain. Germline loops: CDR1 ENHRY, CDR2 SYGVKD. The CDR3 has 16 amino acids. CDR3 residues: CASSDQPGLNNSPLHF. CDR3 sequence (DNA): TGTGCCAGCAGTGACCAGCCTGGGCTCAATAATTCACCCCTCCACTTT.

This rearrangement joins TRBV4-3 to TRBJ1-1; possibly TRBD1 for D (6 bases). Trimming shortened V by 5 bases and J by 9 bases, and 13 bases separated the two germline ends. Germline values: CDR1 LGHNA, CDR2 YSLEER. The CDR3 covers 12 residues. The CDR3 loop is CASSSAGDKAFF. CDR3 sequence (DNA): TGCGCCAGCAGCTCCGCTGGGGACAAAGCTTTCTTT.

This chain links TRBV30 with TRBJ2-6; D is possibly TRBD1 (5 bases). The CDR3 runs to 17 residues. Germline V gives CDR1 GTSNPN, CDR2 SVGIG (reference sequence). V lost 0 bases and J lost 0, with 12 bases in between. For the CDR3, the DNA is TGTGCCTGGAGTGTAGGGTTAACAGGCTCTGGGGCCAACGTCCTGACTTTC. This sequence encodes CAWSVGLTGSGANVLTF.

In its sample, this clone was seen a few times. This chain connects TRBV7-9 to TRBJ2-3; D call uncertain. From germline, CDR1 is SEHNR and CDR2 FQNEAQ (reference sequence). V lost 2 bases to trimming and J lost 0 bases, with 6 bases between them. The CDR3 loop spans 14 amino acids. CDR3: CASSLILSTDTQYF. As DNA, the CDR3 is TGTGCCAGCAGCTTAATACTCAGCACAGATACGCAGTATTTT.

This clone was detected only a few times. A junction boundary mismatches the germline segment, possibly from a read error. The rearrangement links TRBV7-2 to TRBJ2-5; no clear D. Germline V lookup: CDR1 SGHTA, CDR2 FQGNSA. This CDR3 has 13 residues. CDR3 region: CASSQGHQETQYF. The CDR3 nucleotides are TGCGCCAGCAGCCAAGGGCACCAAGAGACCCAGTACTTC.

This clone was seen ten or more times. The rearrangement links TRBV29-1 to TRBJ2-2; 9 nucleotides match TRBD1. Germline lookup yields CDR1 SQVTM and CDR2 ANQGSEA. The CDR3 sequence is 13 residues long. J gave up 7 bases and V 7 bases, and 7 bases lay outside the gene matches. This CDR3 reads CSAGTGTGGELFF. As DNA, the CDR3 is TGCAGCGCCGGGACAGGGACGGGCGGGGAGCTGTTTTTT.

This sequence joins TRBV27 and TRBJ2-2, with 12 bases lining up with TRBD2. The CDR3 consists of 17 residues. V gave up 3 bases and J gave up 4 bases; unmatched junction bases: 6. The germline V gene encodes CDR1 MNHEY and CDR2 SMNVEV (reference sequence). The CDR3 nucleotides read TGTGCCAGCAGTTTGTGGTCTAGCGGGGGGGCCACCGGGGAGCTGTTTTTT. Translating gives CASSLWSSGGATGELFF.

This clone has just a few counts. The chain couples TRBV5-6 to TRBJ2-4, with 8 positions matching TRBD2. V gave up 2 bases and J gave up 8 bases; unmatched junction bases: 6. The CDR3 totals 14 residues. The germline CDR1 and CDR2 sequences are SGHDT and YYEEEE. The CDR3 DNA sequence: TGTGCCAGCAGCTTTAGCGGGGAGGGAGACATTCAGTACTTC. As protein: CASSFSGEGDIQYF.

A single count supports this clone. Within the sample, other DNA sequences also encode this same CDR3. Here the CDR3 DNA reads TGCGCCAGCAGCCCGGCGGGGGGCACTGAAGCTTTCTTT. Translation gives CASSPAGGTEAFF. This rearrangement joins TRBV4-3 to TRBJ1-1, with a possible D match to TRBD1 (5 bases). Germline V CDR1 and CDR2: LGHNA, YSLEER. V was cut by 4 bases and J by 4 bases, with 10 bases left in between. CDR3 length: 13 residues.

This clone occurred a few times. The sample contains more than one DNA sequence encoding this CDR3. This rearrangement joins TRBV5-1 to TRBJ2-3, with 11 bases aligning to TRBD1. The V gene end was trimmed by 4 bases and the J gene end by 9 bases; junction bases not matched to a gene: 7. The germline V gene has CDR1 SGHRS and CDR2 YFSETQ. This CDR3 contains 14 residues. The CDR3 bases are TGCGCCAGCAGCCCAGGACAGGGGGCCGACACGCAGTATTTT. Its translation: CASSPGQGADTQYF.

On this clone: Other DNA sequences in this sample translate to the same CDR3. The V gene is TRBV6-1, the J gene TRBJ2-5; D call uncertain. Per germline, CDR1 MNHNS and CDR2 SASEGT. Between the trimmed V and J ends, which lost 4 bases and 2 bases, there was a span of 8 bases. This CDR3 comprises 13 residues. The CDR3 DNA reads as TGTGCCAGCAGTGCCGCGCTGCAAGAGACCCAGTACTTC. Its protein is CASSAALQETQYF.

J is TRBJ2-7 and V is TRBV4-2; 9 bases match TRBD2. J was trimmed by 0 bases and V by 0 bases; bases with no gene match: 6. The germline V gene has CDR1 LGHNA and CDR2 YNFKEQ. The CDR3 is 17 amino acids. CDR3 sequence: CASSQEIPSGDSYEQYF. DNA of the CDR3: TGTGCCAGCAGCCAAGAAATACCTAGCGGGGACTCCTACGAGCAGTACTTC.

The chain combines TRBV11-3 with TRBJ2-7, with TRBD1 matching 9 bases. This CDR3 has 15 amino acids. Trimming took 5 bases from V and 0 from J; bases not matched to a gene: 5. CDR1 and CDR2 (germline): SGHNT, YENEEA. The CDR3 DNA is TGTGCCAGCAGCCCGGGACAGGGTCGCTCCTACGAGCAGTACTTC. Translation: CASSPGQGRSYEQYF. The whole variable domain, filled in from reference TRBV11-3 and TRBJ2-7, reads EAGVVQSPRYKIIEKKQPVAFWCNPISGHNTLYWYLQNLGQGPELLIRYENEEAVDDSQLPKDRFSAERLKGVDSTLKIQPAELGDSAVYLCASSPGQGRSYEQYFGPGTRLTVT.

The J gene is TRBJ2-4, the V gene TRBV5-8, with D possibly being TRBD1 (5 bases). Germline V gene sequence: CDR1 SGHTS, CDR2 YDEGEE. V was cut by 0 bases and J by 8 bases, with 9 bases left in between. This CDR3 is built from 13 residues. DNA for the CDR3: TGTGCCAGCAGCTTGGGCAGGGCAGACATTCAGTACTTC. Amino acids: CASSLGRADIQYF. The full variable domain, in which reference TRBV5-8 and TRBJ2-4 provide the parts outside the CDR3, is EAGVTQSPTHLIKTRGQQATLRCSPISGHTSVYWYQQALGLGLQFLLWYDEGEERNRGNFPPRFSGRQFPNYSSELNVNALELEDSALYLCASSLGRADIQYFGAGTRLSVL.

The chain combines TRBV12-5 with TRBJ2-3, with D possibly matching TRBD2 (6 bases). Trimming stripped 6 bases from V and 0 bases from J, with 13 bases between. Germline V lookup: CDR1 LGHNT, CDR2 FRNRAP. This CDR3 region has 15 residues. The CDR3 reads CASGPAGTSTDTQYF. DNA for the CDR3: TGTGCTAGTGGACCCGCCGGGACTAGCACAGATACGCAGTATTTT.

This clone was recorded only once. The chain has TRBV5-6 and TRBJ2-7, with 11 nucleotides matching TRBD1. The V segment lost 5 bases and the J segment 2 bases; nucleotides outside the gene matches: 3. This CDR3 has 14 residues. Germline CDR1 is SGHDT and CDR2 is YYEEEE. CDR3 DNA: TGTGCCAGCAGTTGGGACAGGGGGGCCTACGAGCAGTACTTC. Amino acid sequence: CASSWDRGAYEQYF.

CDR3 in DNA: TGTGCCAGCTATACAGGGGACAGGACCGGGCATGGCTACACCTTC. It translates to CASYTGDRTGHGYTF. J is TRBJ1-2 and V is TRBV6-5; 8 bases are a match to TRBD1. CDR1 is MNHEY and CDR2 is SVGAGI in the germline V gene. Trimming removed 8 bases from V and 6 bases from J; junction bases left unmatched: 14. CDR3 length equals 15 residues.

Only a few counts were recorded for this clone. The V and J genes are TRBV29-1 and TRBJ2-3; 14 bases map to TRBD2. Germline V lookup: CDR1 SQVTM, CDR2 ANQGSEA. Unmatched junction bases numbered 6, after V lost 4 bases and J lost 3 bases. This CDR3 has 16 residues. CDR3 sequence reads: CSVGATSGGATDTQYF. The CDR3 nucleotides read TGCAGCGTTGGAGCGACTAGCGGGGGGGCAACAGATACGCAGTATTTT.

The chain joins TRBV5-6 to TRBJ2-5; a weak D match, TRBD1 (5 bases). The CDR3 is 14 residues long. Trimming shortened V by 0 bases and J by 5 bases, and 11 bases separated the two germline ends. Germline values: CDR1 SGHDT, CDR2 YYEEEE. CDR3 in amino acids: CASSLGGRAETQYF. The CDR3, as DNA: TGTGCCAGCAGCTTGGGGGGCAGGGCTGAGACCCAGTACTTC.

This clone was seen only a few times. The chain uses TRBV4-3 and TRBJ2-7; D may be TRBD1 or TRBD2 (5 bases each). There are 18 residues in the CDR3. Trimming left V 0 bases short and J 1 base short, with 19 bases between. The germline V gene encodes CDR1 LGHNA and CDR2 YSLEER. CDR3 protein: CASSQEVVRGDLSYEQYF. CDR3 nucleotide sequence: TGCGCCAGCAGCCAAGAGGTAGTAAGAGGGGACCTTTCCTACGAGCAGTACTTC.

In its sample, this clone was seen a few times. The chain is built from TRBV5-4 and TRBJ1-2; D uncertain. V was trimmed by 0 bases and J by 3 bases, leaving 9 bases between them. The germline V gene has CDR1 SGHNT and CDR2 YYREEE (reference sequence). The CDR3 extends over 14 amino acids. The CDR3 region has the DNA TGTGCCAGCAGCTTGGGTGAAAGGGACTATGGCTACACCTTC. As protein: CASSLGERDYGYTF.

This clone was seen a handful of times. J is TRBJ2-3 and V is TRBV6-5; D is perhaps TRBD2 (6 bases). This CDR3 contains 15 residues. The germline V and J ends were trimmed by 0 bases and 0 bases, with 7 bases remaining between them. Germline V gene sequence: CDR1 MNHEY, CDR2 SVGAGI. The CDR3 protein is CASSYSEGSTDTQYF. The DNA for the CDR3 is TGTGCCAGCAGTTACTCGGAGGGGAGCACAGATACGCAGTATTTT.

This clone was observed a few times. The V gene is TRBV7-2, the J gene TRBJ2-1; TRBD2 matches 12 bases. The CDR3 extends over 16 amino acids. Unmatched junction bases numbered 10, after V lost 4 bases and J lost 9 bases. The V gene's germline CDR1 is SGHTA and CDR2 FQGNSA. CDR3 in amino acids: CASSSARPSGGGEQFF. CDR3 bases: TGTGCCAGCAGCTCGGCCCGCCCTAGCGGGGGGGGTGAGCAGTTCTTC.